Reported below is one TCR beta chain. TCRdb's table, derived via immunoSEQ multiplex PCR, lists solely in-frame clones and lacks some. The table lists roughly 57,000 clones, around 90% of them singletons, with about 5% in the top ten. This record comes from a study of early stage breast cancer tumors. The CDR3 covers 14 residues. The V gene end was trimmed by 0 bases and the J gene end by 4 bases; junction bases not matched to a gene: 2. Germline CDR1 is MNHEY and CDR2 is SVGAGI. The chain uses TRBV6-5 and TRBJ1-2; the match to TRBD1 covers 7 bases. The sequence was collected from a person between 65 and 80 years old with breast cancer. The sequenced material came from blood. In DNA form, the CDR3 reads TGTGCCAGCAGTTACTCGGGACAGCCCTATGGCTACACCTTC. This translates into CASSYSGQPYGYTF.